This T cell receptor beta chain was retrieved from a study of cytomegalovirus exposure and HLA in healthy donors (dated by TCRdb to 2016 to 2017). The study in broad terms: An earlier analysis of 587 of the donors reported approximately 300 Gb of sequence data and 117 million unique TCR beta sequences obtained from about 180 million T cells. Typing coverage varied by locus: about 620-630 donors for A, B, C, DRB1 and DQB1; roughly 560 for DQA1; more than 600 for DPA1; 450 to 480 for DPB1. HLA typing included class I and class II loci at four-digit resolution. A handful of DR-DQ haplotypes were handled as single units for association and clustering because linkage in the cohort was strong. Rather than using new phenotypic data, the later analysis identified candidate immune exposures from TCR beta sequences and from how often those sequences occurred across donors. Donor age, sex, ethnicity and CMV serostatus were compiled alongside the repertoire data. On average, roughly 240,000 unique TCR beta nucleotide sequences were sequenced per donor among a few hundred genotyped donors of the cohort, with around 19% of those sequences being non-productive. The aim of the study was to test whether cataloging public T cell receptors could identify signatures of past pathogen exposure. All discovery cohort repertoires had been generated on a single sequencing platform. In a later genetic analysis, genome-wide SNP genotypes for about three fifths of the roughly 670 donors were used, and that subset was treated as a discovery cohort. To study patterns of TCR occurrence, a later analysis re-analyzed previously published TCR beta repertoires from 666 donors and added high-resolution HLA genotyping. The study combined high-throughput TCR immunosequencing, statistical association of individual TCRs with disease status, and machine learning to predict cytomegalovirus infection status. The study used immunosequencing to profile the T cell repertoires of more than 650 subjects and linked those repertoires to cytomegalovirus serostatus. An earlier analysis of 587 of the donors used high-throughput TCR beta sequencing to judge whether each TCR beta V gene segment behaved as functional or pseudogenic. Of the 300 to 450 genotyped donors, 65% to 90% were placed in the genetic ancestry cluster associated with self-reported Caucasian donors. Along with the approximately 650-subject first cohort, a separate validation cohort of approximately 110 different subjects was used. An early release that covered approximately 600 HLA-typed donors contained approximately 290 gigabases of sequencing data and around 80 million unique TCR sequences. Study-wide findings and limitations: According to a later genetic analysis, donors in an Asian-associated ancestry cluster had fewer N-insertions in productive TCRs than the approximately 610-donor mean. According to a later analysis, parvovirus B19, influenza, CMV and Epstein-Barr virus appeared linked to several top co-occurrence clusters. A later analysis found that TCR association rates varied across HLA loci, with DRB1 alleles showing the most associated TCRs and HLA-C alleles the fewest. The sequencing pipeline was judged likely to have produced a cluster of highly shared sequence variants as a technical artifact. When HLA alleles, especially DR and DQ, strongly co-occurred, attributing TCR associations to individual alleles was difficult. In vitro tests confirmed that a few of the cytomegalovirus-associated TCR beta chains recognize cytomegalovirus antigens. This cohort had only TCR beta chains sequenced, and the lack of alpha or paired-chain data limited which features could be detected. A total of 150 or so TCR beta chains were listed by the study as associated with cytomegalovirus. It was suggested by the authors that the approach could potentially be generalized to other disease states and immunological phenotypes. An association between a missense DCLRE1C variant and V-gene and J-gene trimming of TCR beta chains was found in a later genetic analysis and replicated in an independent cohort. A later analysis associated around 16,000 TCR beta sequences with specific HLA alleles at a false discovery rate of 0.05. Some IMGT-functional V segments, including TRBV6-2 and TRBV6-3, could not be distinguished by the 87-base-pair reads and were therefore excluded. For the cohort, immune exposure information was limited to CMV serostatus. Correlated functional status among segregating V segments might be attributable to linkage disequilibrium, but an unknown experimental factor could not be ruled out. The earlier analysis of a few hundred of the donors excluded 15 to 20 rarely observed V segments, including chromosome 9 orphons, because counts were too low. The classifier was reported to diagnose cytomegalovirus status with high specificity and sensitivity in both the original cohort and the validation cohort. In an earlier analysis of more than 450 of the donors, most TCR beta V segments were observed in productive rearrangements about 87% or about 30% of the time, broadly matching IMGT annotations. HLA typing was unavailable for some donors at each locus, so association tests used only the typed subset. The presence/absence analyses assumed that sequencing depth was roughly uniform across donors, and that assumption may not be true. A further reported finding was that TCR beta sequences accurately predicted the HLA-A and HLA-B alleles for most subjects in the first cohort. A later analysis found that most CMV-associated TCR beta chains appeared HLA-restricted, with HLA associations seemingly driven largely by CMV exposure. Most TCR sequences were observed very rarely across donors, whereas some public TCRs were present in many individuals. In a later analysis, HLA-associated TCR beta chains showed more clonal expansion and lower generation probabilities than non-associated chains that were equally common.

To note about this clone: The target of this receptor is not known. No much larger clone is present one base from it, and per-base qualities are unavailable.

The CDR3 measures 14 amino acids from cysteine to phenylalanine. Just CDR3 DNA is preserved here, 42 bases in frame from base 1. V and J are truncated by 0 bases and 1 base respectively, leaving an intervening sequence of 4 bases. The CDR1 and CDR2 encoded by the germline V gene are LGHNA and YSLEER. The method behind the library was the immunoSEQ multiplex PCR assay. The multiplex PCR relied on a mix of 60 forward primers for TCR Vbeta segments and 13 reverse primers for TCR Jbeta segments. The CDR3 region of rearranged TCR beta genes was amplified from genomic DNA with a multiplex PCR assay. The Illumina HiSeq System was used to sequence the amplified TCR beta libraries as 87-base-pair reads. Per the source publication's procedure: A later analysis tallied tens of millions of unique TCR beta chains across the 666 repertoires, and approximately 12 million of those chains were shared by two or more donors. A nearest-neighbor algorithm error-corrected the raw reads and collapsed the reads into unique sequences, merging closely related sequences to remove PCR and sequencing errors. V, D and J gene segments were assigned by aligning CDR3 sequences to IMGT reference sequences. For a sequence to be retained, a match of at least six nucleotides was required to both a V gene segment and a J gene segment. A rearrangement counted as productive if the CDR3 had no stop codons and remained in frame with V and J, and every other rearrangement counted as non-productive. CDR3 was defined according to IMGT convention as the region running from the second conserved V-encoded cysteine to the conserved J-encoded phenylalanine. Sequences without an unambiguous match to a single V gene segment were excluded from the earlier analysis of about 600 of the donors. An earlier analysis of some 500 of the donors classified V segments as functional when productive rearrangements were above 56.7% and as segregating when the standard deviation between donors was above 5%. A statistical classification framework was built for diagnosing cytomegalovirus status from the catalog of TCR beta chain sequences. V and J gene assignment, in a later analysis, came from comparing TCR nucleotide sequences with IMGT/GENE-DB human TR gene sequences. In a later analysis, CDR3 sequences and most-parsimonious VDJ recombination scenarios were assigned using the TCRdist pipeline. In a later analysis, every TCR beta chain was defined by the combination of its CDR3 amino acid sequence and its V-gene family, and reads without a unique V-gene family were dropped. To address suspected cross-contamination and a sequencing artifact, a later analysis removed over 500 highly shared, low-generation-probability nucleotide sequences. In a later analysis, a clonal expansion index was calculated for each public chain from normalized within-repertoire ranks of inferred template counts. In a later analysis, generation probabilities were computed using a VDJ recombination model fitted to out-of-frame rearrangements, and the results were checked against IGoR. In a later analysis, TCR-TCR, TCR-HLA and TCR-CMV co-occurrence was scored with hypergeometric tests, and a repertoire-size bias correction was applied to TCR pairs. False discovery rates were estimated in a later analysis by permuting HLA or CMV assignments 20 times. In a later analysis, co-occurring TCRs were grouped with DBSCAN, and TCRdist sequence similarity was added when clustering was performed within HLA-allele-positive subsets. Co-occurrence clustering excluded repertoires with fewer than 30,000 or more than 120,000 public chains, plus five with anomalous nucleotide sharing. Imported from immuneACCESS, the table was reduced by TCRdb to in-frame sequences with V and J called. These copies leave out some clones; in studies compared against another copy, an unresolved V gene accounts for under half, and the cause of the remainder is not known. V and J calls plus clone size are reproduced from that table; the DNA served to infer D and trimming. Across this sample there are 150,000 or so clones, with over 70% seen only once. Clones ranked in the top ten supply approximately 15% of the sample.

The cohort was made up of 666 healthy bone marrow donors. Cohort members were all nominally healthy when sampled, although unrecorded immune exposures were likely present. The donor was CMV seronegative and belonged to the group of approximately 320 seronegative cohort members. A peripheral blood sample was provided by each donor, and peripheral blood mononuclear cells were used for TCR beta sequencing. The Qiagen DNeasy Blood Extraction Kit was used to extract genomic DNA from the blood cell samples. The sequenced material came from PBMCs. The chain joins TRBV4-3 to TRBJ1-3; no D segment can be confidently identified. The TCR sequence derives from a woman aged 40 to 55 in good health and CMV-seronegative. The CDR3 reads as follows: CASSQDLSGNTIYF. The bases are TGCGCCAGCAGCCAAGATCTGTCTGGAAACACCATATATTTT.